The clone carrying this T cell receptor (beta chain) showed up just a few times. The data belong to a study of shared clonotypes between healthy human individuals. Study as a whole: Researchers drew samples from two women and a few men aged 18 to 49.

Input per replicate PCR of unsorted PBMC was about 0.3 ug DNA, corresponding to tens of thousands of T cell genomes. Repertoires were generated with immunoSEQ multiplex PCR, while TCRdb's copy carries only in-frame clones and drops some. The sample yields approximately 470,000 clones, approximately 81% seen once. CDR1 and CDR2 (germline): GTSNPN, SVGIG (reference sequence). V lost 3 bases and J lost 0; bases outside the gene matches: 3. The CDR3 extends over 14 amino acids. All participating donors were Caucasian adults from Nashville, Tennessee. The sample comprised PBMCs. The chain combines TRBV30 with TRBJ2-3; 7 nucleotides align to TRBD2. This clonotype originated in a woman aged 40 to 55 in good health. Some clones in this sample may be carry-over from other donors' samples. CDR3 region: CAWSSSGSTDTQYF. DNA for the CDR3: TGTGCCTGGAGCTCTAGCGGCAGCACAGATACGCAGTATTTT.